This TCR beta chain was sequenced in a study of T cells in localized non-small cell lung cancer. Points from the study as a whole: Adjacent lung tissue had a median about 52 of the top 100 clones found in the tumor. Uninvolved adjacent lung had the highest recorded T cell clonality, with tumor below it. Without multi-region sequencing, intratumor heterogeneity could not be excluded.

This table comes from immunoSEQ multiplex PCR, and its TCRdb copy is limited to in-frame clones, with some not included. The sample contains under 20,000 clones, over 80% of which appear only once. As regards this clone: Its antigen is still unknown.

The V end lost 7 bases, the J end lost 4 bases, and 15 bases lay between the germline ends. This CDR3 is built from 14 residues. Germline V gene lookup returns CDR1 MDHEN and CDR2 SYDVKM. V usage is TRBV28 and J usage is TRBJ2-3; no clear D. This clonotype was obtained from a male donor aged 60 or older with stage I squamous cell lung carcinoma. This material consisted of peripheral blood, taken before any cancer treatment. This CDR3 is CASTPAPLPDTQYF. DNA of the CDR3: TGTGCCAGCACCCCAGCCCCCCTCCCAGATACGCAGTATTTT.